One sample yielded the 10 T cell receptor beta chains listed below, sequenced in a study of blood T cell repertoires in COVID-19. Profiled with immunoSEQ multiplex PCR; TCRdb holds only in-frame clones, not every one. The sample carries 100,000 or so clones, about 85% recorded once. What was sequenced was peripheral blood. These receptor sequences come from a middle-aged man with acute or convalescent COVID-19.

This rearrangement joins TRBV11-2 to TRBJ2-5, with D possibly matching TRBD2 (7 bases). The CDR3 totals 14 residues. The germline V and J ends were trimmed by 5 bases and 5 bases, with 15 bases remaining between them. CDR1 SGHAT and CDR2 FQNNGV come from the germline V gene. The chain's CDR3 is CASSLRGGRETQYF. The CDR3 nucleotides read TGTGCCAGCAGCCTAAGGGGGGGGAGGGAGACCCAGTACTTC.

This sequence joins TRBV11-2 and TRBJ2-5; 11 nucleotides agree with TRBD2. V dropped 5 bases and J dropped 1; count of bases not matched to a gene: 3. CDR1 is SGHAT and CDR2 is FQNNGV in the germline V gene. This CDR3 is 15 amino acids long. The CDR3: CASSETSGVQETQYF. For the CDR3, the DNA is TGTGCCAGCAGCGAGACTAGCGGGGTCCAAGAGACCCAGTACTTC. The full variable domain, with the rest looked up from reference TRBV11-2 and TRBJ2-5, is EAGVAQSPRYKIIEKRQSVAFWCNPISGHATLYWYQQILGQGPKLLIQFQNNGVVDDSQLPKDRFSAERLKGVDSTLKIQPAKLEDSAVYLCASSETSGVQETQYFGPGTRLLVL.

This chain links TRBV7-6 with TRBJ2-7; 10 bases are shared with TRBD1. J gave up 2 bases and V 5 bases, and 9 bases lay outside the gene matches. Germline V gene data show CDR1 as SGHVS and CDR2 as FNYEAQ. The CDR3 runs 16 residues. The CDR3 reads CASSPGTGEVAYEQYF. The CDR3 DNA is TGTGCCAGCAGCCCGGGGACAGGGGAGGTAGCCTACGAGCAGTACTTC.

This rearrangement joins TRBV12-3 or TRBV12-4 to TRBJ2-3; 7 nucleotides agree with TRBD2. The CDR3 runs to 11 residues. Unmatched junction bases numbered 4, after V lost 6 bases and J lost 10 bases. In nucleotides, the CDR3 is TGTGCCAGCAGGGGGACTATTGCGCAGTATTTT. This encodes CASRGTIAQYF.

In its sample, this clone was seen a few times. The CDR3 DNA follows: TGTGCCAGCAACGCCGGGACAGGGTATGAGACCCAGTACTTC. This codes for CASNAGTGYETQYF. V gene TRBV6-6 combines with J gene TRBJ2-5; TRBD1 aligns across 9 bases. CDR3 length: 14 residues. Trimming took 7 bases from V and 5 from J; bases not matched to a gene: 8. The germline V gene has CDR1 MNHNY and CDR2 SVGAGI (reference sequence).

The chain joins TRBV28 to TRBJ1-2; maybe TRBD1 (6 bases). V was clipped by 5 bases and J by 0 bases, with 19 bases between them. The CDR3 spans 17 residues. Germline values: CDR1 MDHEN, CDR2 SYDVKM. CDR3 sequence reads: CASSHPGAGEANYGYTF. DNA of the CDR3: TGTGCCAGCAGTCACCCGGGGGCGGGAGAGGCTAACTATGGCTACACCTTC.

Concerning this clone itself: The sample has other DNA sequences that encode this CDR3 too. The chain joins TRBV4-2 to TRBJ1-5, with D hard to call. Trimming left V 3 bases short and J 4 bases short, with 7 bases between. CDR1 and CDR2 (germline): LGHNA, YNFKEQ. The CDR3 loop spans 13 amino acids. For the CDR3, the DNA is TGTGCCAGCAGCCAGGCGGGTAATCAGCCCCAGCATTTT. The encoded protein is CASSQAGNQPQHF.

The V call is TRBV5-1, the J call TRBJ2-5, with 8 bases fitting TRBD1. Germline V gives CDR1 SGHRS, CDR2 YFSETQ. V shed 0 bases, J shed 1 base, and the junction held 5 bases outside the gene matches. This CDR3 region has 16 residues. CDR3 region: CASSLAPTGVQETQYF. The CDR3, as DNA: TGCGCCAGCAGCTTGGCCCCGACAGGGGTCCAAGAGACCCAGTACTTC.

This clone appeared a single time. The chain combines TRBV11-2 with TRBJ2-7; TRBD1 matches at 7 bases. CDR3 size: 14 residues. The V gene end was trimmed by 5 bases and the J gene end by 7 bases; junction bases not matched to a gene: 11. CDR1 SGHAT and CDR2 FQNNGV come from the germline V gene. For the CDR3, the DNA is TGTGCCAGCAGCCCGGACAGGCTCCCGAGGGAGCAGTACTTC. Amino acids: CASSPDRLPREQYF.

This rearrangement joins TRBV28 to TRBJ2-1; 11 bases are shared with TRBD1. CDR1 and CDR2 from the germline V gene are MDHEN and SYDVKM. CDR3 length: 17 amino acids. Trimming removed 4 bases from V and 6 bases from J; junction bases left unmatched: 11. The CDR3 region is CASSSDRGRKRGNEQFF. In nucleotides, the CDR3 is TGTGCCAGCAGTTCGGACAGGGGGCGTAAAAGGGGCAATGAGCAGTTCTTC.